Each of the 19 T cell receptor beta chains below was sequenced from the same sample in a study of blood T cell repertoires in COVID-19. TCRdb keeps only in-frame clones here, not all; method: immunoSEQ multiplex PCR. This table has approximately 300,000 clones, 70% to 90% appearing once. Input material: PBMCs or T cells enriched from blood (not recorded which). These receptors all come from a woman aged 30 to 39 who had recovered from COVID-19.

In its sample, this clone was seen a few times. The rearrangement links TRBV2 to TRBJ2-1, with a possible D match to TRBD2 (6 bases). The V end was cut by 7 bases, the J end by 7 bases, with 17 bases between. The germline CDR1 and CDR2 sequences are SNHLY and FYNNEI. CDR3 length equals 14 residues. CDR3 in DNA: TGTGCCAGCAACCGGGACTCAGGGTCGAATGAGCAGTTCTTC. The encoded protein is CASNRDSGSNEQFF.

The V call is TRBV4-3, the J call TRBJ1-1; no reliable D call. CDR1 and CDR2 (germline): LGHNA, YSLEER. The CDR3 is made up of 14 amino acids. Trimming took off 0 bases at V and 4 bases at J, with 9 bases between the two ends. DNA for the CDR3: TGCGCCAGCAGCCAAGATCTAATCGGCACTGAAGCTTTCTTT. Its protein product is CASSQDLIGTEAFF.

Note on this clone: Within the sample, other DNA sequences also encode this same CDR3. The J gene is TRBJ1-1, the V gene TRBV19; the D gene is possibly TRBD1 (5 bases). Germline V CDR1 and CDR2: LNHDA, SQIVND (reference sequence). Trimming took off 1 base at V and 5 bases at J, with 8 bases between the two ends. The CDR3 covers 13 residues. This chain's CDR3 is CASSIGGGTEAFF. In DNA, the CDR3 is TGTGCCAGTAGTATAGGTGGGGGGACTGAAGCTTTCTTT.

The CDR3 bases are TGTGCCAGTAGTACAGACAGGGGGCCCCACGAGCAGTACTTC. This encodes CASSTDRGPHEQYF. The chain uses TRBV19 and TRBJ2-7; 10 bases agree with TRBD1. The CDR3 totals 14 residues. The germline V gene has CDR1 LNHDA and CDR2 SQIVND (reference sequence). V was pared by 4 bases and J by 5 bases, with 5 bases of the junction left unmatched.

The V and J genes are TRBV7-6 and TRBJ2-1, with TRBD2 matching 11 bases. The CDR3 extends over 16 amino acids. The J segment lost 8 bases and the V segment lost 0 bases, leaving 6 bases of the junction unmatched. The germline V gene has CDR1 SGHVS and CDR2 FNYEAQ. CDR3 residues: CASSLAEASGGYEQFF. The CDR3 DNA follows: TGTGCCAGCAGCTTAGCGGAGGCTAGCGGGGGGTATGAGCAGTTCTTC.

This chain connects TRBV29-1 to TRBJ1-1; a weak D match, TRBD1 (6 bases). CDR3 size: 13 residues. V was pared by 3 bases and J by 4 bases, with 12 bases between. Germline values: CDR1 SQVTM, CDR2 ANQGSEA. DNA of the CDR3: TGCAGCGTTGAGGGGCGGGGGCGCACTGAAGCTTTCTTT. Translating gives CSVEGRGRTEAFF.

This clone has just a few counts. The rearrangement links TRBV30 to TRBJ1-5, with 7 bases fitting TRBD1. The CDR3 spans 13 residues. The junction had 3 bases not matched to a gene; V was cut back by 5 bases and J by 2 bases. The germline CDR1 and CDR2 sequences are GTSNPN and SVGIG (reference sequence). Written as DNA, the CDR3 is TGTGCCTGGGCCGGGACAGGCAATCAGCCCCAGCATTTT. This gives the protein CAWAGTGNQPQHF.

J is TRBJ2-3 and V is TRBV5-6; D gene unclear. This CDR3 is 15 amino acids long. The ends were cut back, 0 bases at V and 0 bases at J, with 8 bases in the middle. Per the germline V gene, CDR1 is SGHDT and CDR2 is YYEEEE. Here the CDR3 reads CASSLVGRSTDTQYF. DNA of the CDR3: TGTGCCAGCAGCTTGGTTGGCAGAAGCACAGATACGCAGTATTTT.

This clone was picked up a small number of times. The gene calls are TRBV2 and TRBJ1-1; weak D call: TRBD1 (5 bases). CDR1 is SNHLY, CDR2 FYNNEI, per germline. This CDR3 has 13 amino acids. V lost 7 bases to trimming and J lost 14 bases, with 23 bases between them. The CDR3 spells CASNLGGGGRAFF. CDR3 nucleotides: TGTGCCAGCAACCTCGGTGGGGGGGGAAGGGCCTTCTTT.

The rearrangement joins TRBV7-2 to TRBJ2-2, with D possibly matching TRBD1 (6 bases). Germline V lookup: CDR1 SGHTA, CDR2 FQGNSA. Trimming took 3 bases from V and 4 from J, leaving 15 bases between them. The CDR3 consists of 16 residues. CDR3 in amino acids: CASSLAAGVGTGELFF. CDR3 bases: TGTGCCAGCAGCTTGGCAGCAGGGGTCGGCACCGGGGAGCTGTTTTTT.

The CDR3, as DNA: TGTGCCAGTAGTATATTGATTGGCCCCGGGACACTGTTTTTT. This encodes CASSILIGPGTLFF. V and J are TRBV19 and TRBJ2-2; D might be TRBD1 (6 bases). This CDR3 is built from 14 residues. Trimming stripped 2 bases from V and 14 bases from J, with 18 bases between. Germline CDR1 reads LNHDA; CDR2 reads SQIVND (reference sequence).

This clone was observed once. This rearrangement joins TRBV19 to TRBJ1-1; no reliable D call. The germline V and J ends were trimmed by 3 bases and 4 bases, with 15 bases remaining between them. CDR3 length: 15 amino acids. Germline V CDR1 and CDR2: LNHDA, SQIVND (reference sequence). The DNA for the CDR3 is TGTGCCAGTAGTATTTGGGCCGCGGCGGGCACTGAAGCTTTCTTT. It translates to CASSIWAAAGTEAFF.

V usage is TRBV4-1 and J usage is TRBJ2-4, with 7 bases aligning to TRBD2. The junction had 15 bases not matched to a gene; V was cut back by 2 bases and J by 2 bases. CDR3 length: 19 residues. CDR1 and CDR2 from the germline V gene are MGHRA and YSYEKL. The CDR3 spells CASSQPAGEGWLPKNIQYF. As DNA, the CDR3 is TGCGCCAGCAGCCAACCGGCTGGGGAGGGGTGGTTACCCAAAAACATTCAGTACTTC.

This chain links TRBV3-1 (or the pseudogene TRBV3-2) with TRBJ1-1; D is undetermined. The CDR3 extends over 14 amino acids. Trimming stripped 2 bases from V and 4 bases from J, with 11 bases between. Germline V lookup: CDR1 LGHDT, CDR2 YNNKEL (reference sequence). CDR3 residues: CASSQQDGVTEAFF. CDR3 sequence (DNA): TGTGCCAGCAGCCAACAGGACGGGGTCACTGAAGCTTTCTTT.

The chain couples TRBV5-4 to TRBJ1-1, with 10 bases aligning to TRBD1. J was trimmed by 1 base and V by 4 bases; bases with no gene match: 4. The CDR3 has 15 amino acids. Germline-derived CDR1 and CDR2 are SGHNT and YYREEE (reference sequence). The CDR3 region is CASSTGDRGNTEAFF. The DNA of the CDR3 is TGTGCCAGCAGCACCGGGGACAGGGGGAACACTGAAGCTTTCTTT.

This chain links TRBV6-1 with TRBJ2-3; TRBD2 matches at 10 bases. The CDR3 sequence is 16 residues long. The germline gives CDR1 MNHNS, CDR2 SASEGT. Trimming took 2 bases from V and 5 from J; bases not matched to a gene: 7. CDR3 nucleotides: TGTGCCAGCAGTGAAATTAGCGGGGGGAAGGTAGATACGCAGTATTTT. This encodes CASSEISGGKVDTQYF.

The chain is built from TRBV11-2 and TRBJ1-1, with 8 bases that match TRBD1. CDR1 SGHAT and CDR2 FQNNGV come from the germline V gene. This CDR3 region has 14 residues. The trim removed 6 bases at V and 4 bases at J, leaving 7 bases unmatched. In DNA, the CDR3 is TGTGCCAGCAGGGAAACGACAGGGGTCACTGAAGCTTTCTTT. Amino acid sequence: CASRETTGVTEAFF.

The gene calls are TRBV6-5 and TRBJ1-3; D not certain. V was pared by 7 bases and J by 0 bases, with 13 bases between. CDR3 length: 15 residues. Germline-derived CDR1 and CDR2 are MNHEY and SVGAGI. The CDR3 is CASNPTGSSGNTIYF. The CDR3 DNA reads TGTGCCAGCAACCCGACGGGGAGCTCTGGAAACACCATATATTTT.

V usage is TRBV5-4 and J usage is TRBJ2-4; D is perhaps TRBD2 (7 bases). CDR1 is SGHNT, CDR2 YYREEE, per germline (reference sequence). Trimming shortened V by 4 bases and J by 6 bases, and 20 bases separated the two germline ends. The CDR3 sequence is 16 residues long. DNA of the CDR3: TGTGCCAGCAGCATCCGACAGGTCGGGGGGTTAAACATTCAGTACTTC. Translation: CASSIRQVGGLNIQYF.